A selection of T cell receptor beta chains follows, all from one sample in a study of cytomegalovirus exposure and HLA in healthy donors. The method was immunoSEQ multiplex PCR; TCRdb's version includes in-frame clones alone and lacks a portion of them. The sample yields a few hundred thousand clones, about four fifths seen once. Source material: PBMCs. These receptors were taken from a girl aged 2-15 years in good health and CMV-seronegative. CDR3s include the opening cysteine and the closing phenylalanine or tryptophan. D genes are given only for firm matches.

J gene,CDR3 length,D gene,V gene,CDR3 protein
TRBJ2-5,13,TRBD1,TRBV30,CAWRGTGVETQYF
TRBJ2-3,13,NA,TRBV13,CASSLPLTDTQYF
TRBJ2-2,16,NA,TRBV5-6,CASSLAFGASTGELFF
TRBJ2-5,15,TRBD2,TRBV5-4,CASSLGGRLTETQYF
TRBJ2-1,13,NA,TRBV29-1,CSVGHTNYNEQFF
TRBJ2-7,13,TRBD1,TRBV6-6,CASSLTGGREQYF
TRBJ2-7,13,NA,TRBV6-5,CASSSVRVPEQYF
TRBJ1-5,15,NA,TRBV10-3,CAISERGSSNQPQHF
TRBJ2-2,13,NA,TRBV5-1,CASSPSLGGELFF
TRBJ1-2,13,NA,TRBV30,CAWSVRRVYGYTF
TRBJ1-1,15,TRBD1,TRBV5-1,CASSIDRVGDTEAFF
NA,13,NA,TRBV11-2,CASSLFLSYEQYF
TRBJ2-3,16,TRBD2,TRBV5-4,CASSLVAGDPADTQYF
TRBJ2-7,14,TRBD1,TRBV30,CAWAGTGYSYEQYF
TRBJ2-3,17,TRBD2,TRBV4-1,CASSQENLAASTDTQYF
TRBJ2-7,14,TRBD1,TRBV7-6,CASSLGTGSDEQYF
TRBJ2-7,13,NA,TRBV19,CASSIVHTYEQYF
TRBJ1-1,11,NA,TRBV2,CASSEATWAFF
TRBJ1-1,19,TRBD1,TRBV7-9,CASSLARTGTSIQHTEAFF
TRBJ1-2,12,NA,TRBV7-9,CASSPHRDGYTF
TRBJ2-7,14,TRBD2,TRBV27,CASRTSGSSHEQYF
TRBJ1-6,14,TRBD1,TRBV5-1,CASSVQGANSPLHF
TRBJ1-4,16,TRBD1,TRBV5-4,CASSSAPGQGFEKLFF
TRBJ2-7,17,TRBD2,TRBV7-8,CASSAPTWRGFPYEQYF
TRBJ2-1,15,TRBD2,TRBV25-1,CASRALAGGVKEQFF
TRBJ1-5,12,NA,TRBV15,CATSRGGQPQHF
TRBJ1-1,14,NA,TRBV6-5,CASSAKGVEAEAFF
TRBJ1-1,16,NA,TRBV5-8,CASSLSRTYMNTEAFF
TRBJ2-2,20,NA,TRBV7-6,CASSLIVRTAYKRNTGELFF
TRBJ2-5,14,NA,TRBV18,CASSPLEIQETQYF
TRBJ2-2,14,TRBD2,TRBV28,CAIELAPNTGELFF
TRBJ1-2,14,TRBD1,TRBV28,CASSTGGEWYGYTF
TRBJ1-2,13,NA,TRBV30,CAWHSQGNYGYTF
TRBJ1-1,14,TRBD1,TRBV7-9,CASSRQGGNTEAFF
TRBJ2-5,15,TRBD2,TRBV6-1,CASSVAGGREETQYF
TRBJ2-7,15,TRBD1,TRBV5-1,CASSPEGQGLYEQYF
TRBJ2-7,14,NA,TRBV19,CASKPGQSSYEQYF
NA,10,NA,TRBV29-1,CSVRGYEQYF
TRBJ2-5,14,TRBD1,TRBV9,CASSVEGAEETQYF
TRBJ2-1,15,TRBD2,TRBV27,CASSRLAGGYNEQFF
TRBJ2-2,14,NA,TRBV6-6,CASSSSGCTGELFF
TRBJ2-7,15,TRBD2,TRBV19,CASSIATSGNYEQYF
TRBJ2-7,16,TRBD2,TRBV19,CASSMSSDSGDYEQYF
TRBJ2-3,17,NA,TRBV4-2,CASSPFSKGGAAHTQYF
TRBJ2-3,14,NA,TRBV18,CASSSQRITDTQYF
TRBJ1-3,12,NA,TRBV9,CASSASGNTIYF
TRBJ2-7,14,TRBD1,TRBV28,CASRGTAVSYEQYF
TRBJ2-2,15,TRBD2,TRBV2,CASRRLAGTTGELFF
TRBJ2-1,15,NA,TRBV7-9,CASSLWSGRRNEQFF
TRBJ2-7,15,TRBD1,TRBV5-1,CASRPDGQGAGEQYF
TRBJ1-4,15,TRBD1,TRBV7-9,CASSPEGQANEKLFF
TRBJ2-3,17,TRBD2,TRBV7-9,CASSFSSSGRSTDTQYF
TRBJ2-5,16,TRBD2,TRBV7-7,CASSLAPLAGGETQYF
TRBJ2-1,15,TRBD2,TRBV28,CASRGSGGFYNEQFF
TRBJ2-1,15,TRBD2,TRBV12-5,CASGSGLAGYNEQFF
TRBJ2-7,15,NA,TRBV6-6,CASSYKQGGEYEQYF
TRBJ1-1,13,NA,TRBV4-1,CASSQDRGTEAFF
TRBJ2-7,18,TRBD1,TRBV27,CASSPGGTGGPLIYEQYF
TRBJ2-7,12,NA,TRBV5-6,CASSLEAYEQYF
TRBJ2-2,17,NA,TRBV28,CASSLGWTEGWTGELFF